A selection of T cell receptor beta chains follows, all from one sample in a study of blood T cell repertoires in COVID-19. The data were produced by immunoSEQ multiplex PCR, yet TCRdb's version contains in-frame clones alone and is incomplete. This table holds 260,000 or so clones, around 80% found once. The material sequenced was peripheral blood. The receptors originated from a man aged 80 or over with acute or convalescent COVID-19. Each CDR3 is given with its conserved first and last residue. D genes are given only for firm matches. The listing skips clone size in some rows; elsewhere it reads once, few, many or a size class.

j_call	clone_size	d_call	cdr3_length	v_call	cdr3_nt	cdr3_aa
TRBJ2-5	-	TRBD2	16	TRBV7-9	TGTGCCAGCAGAAGCGGACTAGCGGGGAACCAAGAGACCCAGTACTTC	CASRSGLAGNQETQYF
TRBJ1-3	-	TRBD1	17	TRBV5-1	TGCGCCAGCAGCCCTAGCGCGACAGGGGTCTCTGGAAACACCATATATTTT	CASSPSATGVSGNTIYF
TRBJ1-1	-	-	12	TRBV19	TGTGCCAGTAGAACAATGAACACTGAAGCTTTCTTT	CASRTMNTEAFF
TRBJ2-6	-	TRBD1	17	TRBV11-2	TGTGCCAGCAGCCCAGGACAGGGTACATATGGGGCCAACGTCCTGACTTTC	CASSPGQGTYGANVLTF
TRBJ2-1	-	-	11	TRBV18	TGTGCCAGCTCATGGGAGACAGAGCAGTTCTTC	CASSWETEQFF
TRBJ2-1	-	-	15	TRBV9	TGTGCCAGCAGCGTTGGACACGGATCCTACAATGAGCAGTTCTTC	CASSVGHGSYNEQFF
TRBJ2-1	-	-	18	TRBV29-1	TGCAGCGTTGAAGCGGCGGGGAGCGGTTGGAGCTCCTACAATGAGCAGTTCTTC	CSVEAAGSGWSSYNEQFF
TRBJ2-1	-	-	10	TRBV20-1	TGCAGTGCTAGTTCCGATGAGCAGTTCTTC	CSASSDEQFF
TRBJ1-5	-	-	13	TRBV14	TGTGCCAGCAGCCAACAGTCAAATCAGCCCCAGCATTTT	CASSQQSNQPQHF
TRBJ2-1	-	TRBD2	14	TRBV29-1	TGCAGCGTTGAAGATCCCCGGGAGGGCAATGAGCAGTTCTTC	CSVEDPREGNEQFF
TRBJ1-5	-	-	13	TRBV14	TGTGCCAGCAGCCACGGGGGCAATCAGCCCCAGCATTTT	CASSHGGNQPQHF
TRBJ2-5	-	-	15	TRBV11-2	TGTGCCAGCAGCCCAGGACAGTTGTACCAAGAGACCCAGTACTTC	CASSPGQLYQETQYF
TRBJ2-3	-	TRBD1	15	TRBV3-1/TRBV3-2	TGTGCCAGCAGCCGGGGGACAGGGTCCACAGATACGCAGTATTTT	CASSRGTGSTDTQYF
TRBJ1-3	-	TRBD1	15	TRBV28	TGTGCCAGCAGTACTACAGGGGGCCGTGGAAACACCATATATTTT	CASSTTGGRGNTIYF
TRBJ1-6	-	-	15	TRBV5-6	TGTGCCAGCAGCTTGGGTTGGGGCAGAGATTCACCCCTCCACTTT	CASSLGWGRDSPLHF
TRBJ2-1	-	-	12	TRBV21-1	TGTGCCAGCAGCAGACAGGGAGATGAGCAGTTCTTC	CASSRQGDEQFF
TRBJ2-5	-	-	12	TRBV29-1	TGCAGCGTTGAATCCGGTCCGGAGACCCAGTACTTC	CSVESGPETQYF
TRBJ2-1	once	-	13	TRBV2	TGTGCCAGCAACCCGGGTTACTACAATGAGCAGTTCTTC	CASNPGYYNEQFF
TRBJ2-2	once	TRBD1	15	TRBV6-5	TGTGCCAGCAGGCGCGACAGGGTCGGATCCGGGGAGCTGTTTTTT	CASRRDRVGSGELFF
TRBJ2-7	-	TRBD1	15	TRBV30	TGTGCCTGGAGACCCGGGACAGGGGGACCCTACGAGCAGTACTTC	CAWRPGTGGPYEQYF
TRBJ2-7	-	-	14	TRBV2	TGTGCCAGCACCGGCCCTAGCTCCCCTTACGAGCAGTACTTC	CASTGPSSPYEQYF
TRBJ2-5	-	-	12	TRBV12-3/TRBV12-4	TGTGCCAGCTCGCGGGGCCAAGAGACCCAGTACTTC	CASSRGQETQYF
TRBJ2-3	-	TRBD2	16	TRBV5-1	TGCGCCAGCAGCCGGACTAGCGGGGGCCTTACAGATACGCAGTATTTT	CASSRTSGGLTDTQYF